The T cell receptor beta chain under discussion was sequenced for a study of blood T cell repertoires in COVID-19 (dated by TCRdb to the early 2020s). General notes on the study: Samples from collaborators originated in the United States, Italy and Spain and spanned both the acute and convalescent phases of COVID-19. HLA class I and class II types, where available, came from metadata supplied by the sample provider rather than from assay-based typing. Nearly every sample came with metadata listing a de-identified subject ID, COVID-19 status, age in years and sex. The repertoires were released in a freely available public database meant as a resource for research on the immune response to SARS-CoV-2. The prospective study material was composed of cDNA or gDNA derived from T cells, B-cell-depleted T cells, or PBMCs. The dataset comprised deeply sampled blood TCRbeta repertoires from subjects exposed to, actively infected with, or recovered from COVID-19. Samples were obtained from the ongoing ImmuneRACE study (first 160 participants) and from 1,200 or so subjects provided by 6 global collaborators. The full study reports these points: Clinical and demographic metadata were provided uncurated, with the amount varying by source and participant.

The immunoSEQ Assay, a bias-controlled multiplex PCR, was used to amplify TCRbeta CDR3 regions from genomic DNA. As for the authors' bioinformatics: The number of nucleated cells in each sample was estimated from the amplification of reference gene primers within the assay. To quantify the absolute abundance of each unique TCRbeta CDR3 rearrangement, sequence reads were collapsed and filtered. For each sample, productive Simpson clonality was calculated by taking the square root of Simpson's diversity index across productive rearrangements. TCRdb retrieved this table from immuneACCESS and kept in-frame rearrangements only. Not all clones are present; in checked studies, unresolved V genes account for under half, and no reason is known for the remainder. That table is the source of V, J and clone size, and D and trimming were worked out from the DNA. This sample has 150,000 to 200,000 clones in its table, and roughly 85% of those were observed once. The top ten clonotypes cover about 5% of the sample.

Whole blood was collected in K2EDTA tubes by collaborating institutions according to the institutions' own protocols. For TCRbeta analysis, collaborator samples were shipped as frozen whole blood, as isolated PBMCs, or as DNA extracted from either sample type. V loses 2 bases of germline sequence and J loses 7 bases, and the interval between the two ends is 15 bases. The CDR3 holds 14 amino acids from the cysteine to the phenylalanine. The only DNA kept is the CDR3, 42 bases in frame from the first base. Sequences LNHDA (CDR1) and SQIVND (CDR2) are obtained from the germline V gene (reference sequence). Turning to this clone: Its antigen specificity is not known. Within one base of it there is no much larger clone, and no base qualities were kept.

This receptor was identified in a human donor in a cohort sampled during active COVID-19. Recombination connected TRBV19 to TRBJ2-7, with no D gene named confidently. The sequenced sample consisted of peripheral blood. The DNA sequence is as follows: TGTGCCAGTAGTATAATTGGTTATTCGGTGGAGCAGTACTTC. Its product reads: CASSIIGYSVEQYF.